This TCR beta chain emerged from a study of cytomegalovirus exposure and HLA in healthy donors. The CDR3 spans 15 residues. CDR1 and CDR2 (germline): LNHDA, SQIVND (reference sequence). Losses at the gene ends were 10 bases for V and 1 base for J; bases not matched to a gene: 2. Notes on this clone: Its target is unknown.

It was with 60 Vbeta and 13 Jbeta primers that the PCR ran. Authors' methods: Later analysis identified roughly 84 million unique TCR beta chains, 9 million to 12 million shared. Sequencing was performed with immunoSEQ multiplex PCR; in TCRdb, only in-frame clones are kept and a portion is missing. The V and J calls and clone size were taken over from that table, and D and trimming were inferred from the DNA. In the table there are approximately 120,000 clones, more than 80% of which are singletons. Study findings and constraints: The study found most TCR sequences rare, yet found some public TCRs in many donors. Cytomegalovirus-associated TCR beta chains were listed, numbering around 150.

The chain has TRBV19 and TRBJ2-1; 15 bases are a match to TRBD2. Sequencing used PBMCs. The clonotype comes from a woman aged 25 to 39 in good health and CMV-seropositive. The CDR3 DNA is TGTGCCACGGGACTAGCGGGGGGATCCTACAATGAGCAGTTCTTC. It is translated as CATGLAGGSYNEQFF.